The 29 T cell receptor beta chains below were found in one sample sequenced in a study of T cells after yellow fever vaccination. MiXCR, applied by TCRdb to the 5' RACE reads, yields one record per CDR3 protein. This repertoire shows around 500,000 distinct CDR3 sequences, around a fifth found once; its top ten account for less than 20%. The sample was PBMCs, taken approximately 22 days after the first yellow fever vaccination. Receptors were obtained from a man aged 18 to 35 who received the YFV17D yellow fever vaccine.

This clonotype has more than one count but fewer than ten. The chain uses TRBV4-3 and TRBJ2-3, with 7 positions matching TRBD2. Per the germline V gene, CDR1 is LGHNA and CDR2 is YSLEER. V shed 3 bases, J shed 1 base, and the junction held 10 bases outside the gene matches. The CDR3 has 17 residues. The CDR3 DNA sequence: TGCGCCAGCAGCCAGTCCTATAGCGGACTAGGCACAGATACGCAGTATTTT. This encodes CASSQSYSGLGTDTQYF.

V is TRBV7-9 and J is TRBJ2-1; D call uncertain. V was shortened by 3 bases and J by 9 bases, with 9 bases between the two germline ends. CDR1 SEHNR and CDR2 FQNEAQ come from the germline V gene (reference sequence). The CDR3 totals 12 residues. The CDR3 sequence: CASSLWVPEQFF. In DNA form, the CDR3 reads TGTGCCAGCAGCTTGTGGGTGCCTGAGCAGTTCTTC.

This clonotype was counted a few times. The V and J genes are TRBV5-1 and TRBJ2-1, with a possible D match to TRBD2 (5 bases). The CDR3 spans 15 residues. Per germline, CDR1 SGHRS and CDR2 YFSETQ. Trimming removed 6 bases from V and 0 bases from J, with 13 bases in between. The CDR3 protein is CASNTDWSSYNEQFF. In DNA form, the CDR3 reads TGCGCCAGCAATACGGACTGGAGCTCCTACAATGAGCAGTTCTTC.

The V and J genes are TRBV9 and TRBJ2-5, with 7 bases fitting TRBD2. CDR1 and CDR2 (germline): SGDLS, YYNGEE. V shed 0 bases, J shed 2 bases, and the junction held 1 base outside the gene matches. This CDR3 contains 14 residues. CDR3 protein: CASSVGGGQETQYF. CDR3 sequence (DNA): TGTGCCAGCAGCGTAGGGGGAGGGCAAGAGACCCAGTACTTC.

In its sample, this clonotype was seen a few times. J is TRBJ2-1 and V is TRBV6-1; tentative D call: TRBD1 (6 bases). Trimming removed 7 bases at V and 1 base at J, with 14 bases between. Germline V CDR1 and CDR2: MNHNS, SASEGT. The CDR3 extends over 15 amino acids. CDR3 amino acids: CASTPPGQSYNEQFF. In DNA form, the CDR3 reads TGTGCCAGCACCCCCCCAGGACAGTCCTACAATGAGCAGTTCTTC.

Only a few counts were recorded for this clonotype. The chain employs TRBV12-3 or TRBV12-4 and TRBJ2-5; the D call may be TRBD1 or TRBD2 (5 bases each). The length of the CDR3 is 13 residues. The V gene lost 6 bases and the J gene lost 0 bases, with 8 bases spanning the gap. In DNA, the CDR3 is TGTGCCAGCAGGGGACGGAACCAAGAGACCCAGTACTTC. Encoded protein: CASRGRNQETQYF.

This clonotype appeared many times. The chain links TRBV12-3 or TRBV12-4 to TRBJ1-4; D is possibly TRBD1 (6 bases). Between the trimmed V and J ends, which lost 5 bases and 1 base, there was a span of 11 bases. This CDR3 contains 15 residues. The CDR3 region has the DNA TGTGCCAGCAGTAACGGACAGTTAACTAATGAAAAACTGTTTTTT. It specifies CASSNGQLTNEKLFF.

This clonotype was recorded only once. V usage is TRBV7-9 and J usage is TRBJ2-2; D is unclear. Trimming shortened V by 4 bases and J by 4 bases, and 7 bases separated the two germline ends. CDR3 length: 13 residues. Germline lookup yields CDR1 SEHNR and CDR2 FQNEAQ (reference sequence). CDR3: CASSWASTGELFF. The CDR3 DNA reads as TGTGCCAGCAGCTGGGCGAGCACCGGGGAGCTGTTTTTT.

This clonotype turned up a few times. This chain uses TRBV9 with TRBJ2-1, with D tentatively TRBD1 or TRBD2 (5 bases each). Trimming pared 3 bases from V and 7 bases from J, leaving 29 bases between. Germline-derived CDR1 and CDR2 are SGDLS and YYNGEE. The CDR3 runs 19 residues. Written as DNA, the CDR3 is TGTGCCAGCAGCGCTAGCCGCCGGTCGGGGCCCGGGTGGTCTAATGAGCAGTTCTTC. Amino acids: CASSASRRSGPGWSNEQFF. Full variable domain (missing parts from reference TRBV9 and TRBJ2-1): DSGVTQTPKHLITATGQRVTLRCSPRSGDLSVYWYQQSLDQGLQFLIQYYNGEERAKGNILERFSAQQFPDLHSELNLSSLELGDSALYFCASSASRRSGPGWSNEQFFGPGTRLTVL.

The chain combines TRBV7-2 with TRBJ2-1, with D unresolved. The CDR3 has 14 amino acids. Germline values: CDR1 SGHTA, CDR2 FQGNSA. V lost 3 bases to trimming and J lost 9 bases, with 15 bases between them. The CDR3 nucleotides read TGTGCCAGCAGCTTTGCCCGGAGCCTAGGTGAGCAGTTCTTC. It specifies CASSFARSLGEQFF.

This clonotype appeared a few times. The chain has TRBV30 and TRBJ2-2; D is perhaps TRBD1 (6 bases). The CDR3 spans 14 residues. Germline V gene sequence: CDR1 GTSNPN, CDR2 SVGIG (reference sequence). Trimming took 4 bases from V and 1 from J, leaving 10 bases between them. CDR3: CAWKGTLNTGELFF. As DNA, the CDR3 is TGTGCCTGGAAGGGGACATTGAACACCGGGGAGCTGTTTTTT.

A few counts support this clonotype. CDR3 coding DNA: TGCGCCAGCACCGTAGACGCAGATACGCAGTATTTT. As protein: CASTVDADTQYF. V and J are TRBV5-1 and TRBJ2-3; D is uncertain. The CDR3 is 12 amino acids. Germline V gene lookup returns CDR1 SGHRS and CDR2 YFSETQ. Trimming cost V 6 bases and J 4 bases, with 9 bases left between them. The complete variable domain, with remaining parts taken from reference TRBV5-1 and TRBJ2-3, reads KAGVTQTPRYLIKTRGQQVTLSCSPISGHRSVSWYQQTPGQGLQFLFEYFSETQRNKGNFPGRFSGRQFSNSRSEMNVSTLELGDSALYLCASTVDADTQYFGPGTRLTVL.

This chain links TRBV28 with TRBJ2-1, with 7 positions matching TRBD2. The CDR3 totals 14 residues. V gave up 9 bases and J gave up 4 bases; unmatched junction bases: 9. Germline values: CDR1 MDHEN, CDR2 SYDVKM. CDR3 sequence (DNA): TGTGCCAGTTGGGGGGGGACGTATTACAATGAGCAGTTCTTC. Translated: CASWGGTYYNEQFF.

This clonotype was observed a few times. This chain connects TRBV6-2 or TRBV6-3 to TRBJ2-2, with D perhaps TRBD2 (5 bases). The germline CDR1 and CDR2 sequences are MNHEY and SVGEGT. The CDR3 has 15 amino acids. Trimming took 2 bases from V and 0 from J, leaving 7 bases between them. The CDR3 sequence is CASSYDYSNTGELFF. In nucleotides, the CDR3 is TGTGCCAGCAGTTACGACTATTCGAACACCGGGGAGCTGTTTTTT.

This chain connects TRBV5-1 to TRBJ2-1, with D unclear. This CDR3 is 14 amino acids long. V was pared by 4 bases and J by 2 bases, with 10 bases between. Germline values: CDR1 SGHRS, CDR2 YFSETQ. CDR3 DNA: TGCGCCAGCAGCCCTTCTACCCCCTACAATGAGCAGTTCTTC. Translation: CASSPSTPYNEQFF.

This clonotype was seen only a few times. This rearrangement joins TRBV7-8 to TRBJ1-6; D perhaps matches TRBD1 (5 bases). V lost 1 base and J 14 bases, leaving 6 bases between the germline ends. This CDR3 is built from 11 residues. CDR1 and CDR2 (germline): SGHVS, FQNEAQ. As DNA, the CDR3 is TGTGCCAGCAGCTTAGAGGGGACCCTCCACTTT. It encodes CASSLEGTLHF.

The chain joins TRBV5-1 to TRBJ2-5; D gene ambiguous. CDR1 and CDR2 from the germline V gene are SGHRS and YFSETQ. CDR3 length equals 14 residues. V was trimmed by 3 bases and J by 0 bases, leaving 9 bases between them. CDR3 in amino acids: CASSWGNDQETQYF. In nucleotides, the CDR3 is TGCGCCAGCAGCTGGGGAAACGACCAAGAGACCCAGTACTTC.

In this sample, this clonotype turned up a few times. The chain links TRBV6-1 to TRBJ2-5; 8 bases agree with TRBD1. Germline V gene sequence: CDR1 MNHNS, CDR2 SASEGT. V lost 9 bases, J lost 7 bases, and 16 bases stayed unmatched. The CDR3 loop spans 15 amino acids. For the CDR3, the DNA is TGTGCCAGTAGGGACCGGGACAGGCCGGTTTGGACCCAGTACTTC. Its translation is CASRDRDRPVWTQYF.

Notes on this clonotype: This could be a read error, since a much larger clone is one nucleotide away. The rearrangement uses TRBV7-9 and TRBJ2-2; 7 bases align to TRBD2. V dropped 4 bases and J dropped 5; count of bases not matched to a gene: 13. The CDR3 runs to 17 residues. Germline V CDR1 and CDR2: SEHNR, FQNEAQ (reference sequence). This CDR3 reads CASSSTSSPLITGELFF. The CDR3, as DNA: TGTGCCAGCAGCTCGACTAGCAGTCCCCTTATAACCGGGGAGCTGTTTTTT.

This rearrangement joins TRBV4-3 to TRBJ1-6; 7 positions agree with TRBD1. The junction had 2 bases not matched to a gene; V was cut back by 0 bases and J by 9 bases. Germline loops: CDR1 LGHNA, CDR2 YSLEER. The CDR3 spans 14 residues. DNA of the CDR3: TGCGCCAGCAGCCAAGAGCCAGGGGGTTCACCCCTCCACTTT. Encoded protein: CASSQEPGGSPLHF.

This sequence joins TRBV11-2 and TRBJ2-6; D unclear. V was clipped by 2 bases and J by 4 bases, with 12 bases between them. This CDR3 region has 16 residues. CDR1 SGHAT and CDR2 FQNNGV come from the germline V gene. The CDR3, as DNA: TGTGCCAGCAGCTTATCAATAGCCAGCGGGGCCAACGTCCTGACTTTC. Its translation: CASSLSIASGANVLTF.

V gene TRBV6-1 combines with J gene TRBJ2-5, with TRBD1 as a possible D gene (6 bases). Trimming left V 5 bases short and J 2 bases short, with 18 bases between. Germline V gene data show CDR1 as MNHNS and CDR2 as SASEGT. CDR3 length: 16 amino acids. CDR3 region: CASSTMGDTSQETQYF. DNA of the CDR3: TGTGCCAGCAGTACCATGGGGGACACTTCTCAAGAGACCCAGTACTTC.

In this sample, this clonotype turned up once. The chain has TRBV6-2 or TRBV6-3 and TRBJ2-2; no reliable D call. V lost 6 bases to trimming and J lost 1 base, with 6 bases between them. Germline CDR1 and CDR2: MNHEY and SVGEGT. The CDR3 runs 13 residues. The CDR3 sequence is CASSRRNTGELFF. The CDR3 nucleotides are TGTGCCAGCAGCAGGAGGAACACCGGGGAGCTGTTTTTT.

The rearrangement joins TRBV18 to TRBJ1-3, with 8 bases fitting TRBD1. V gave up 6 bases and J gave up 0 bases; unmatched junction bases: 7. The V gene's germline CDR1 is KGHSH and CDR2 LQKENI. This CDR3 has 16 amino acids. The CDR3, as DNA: TGTGCCAGCTCGCCCGGGACAGGACGCTCTGGAAACACCATATATTTT. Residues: CASSPGTGRSGNTIYF.

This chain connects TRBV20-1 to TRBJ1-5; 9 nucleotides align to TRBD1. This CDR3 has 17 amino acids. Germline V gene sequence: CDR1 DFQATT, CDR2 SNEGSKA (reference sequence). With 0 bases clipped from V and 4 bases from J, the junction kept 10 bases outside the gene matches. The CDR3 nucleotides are TGCAGTGCTAGAGAGGGGGGGAGGGGACAGGGAAATCAGCCCCAGCATTTT. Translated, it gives CSAREGGRGQGNQPQHF.

The CDR3 DNA is TGCGCCAGCAGCTTGGGACAGGGGGCCGACGAGCAGTACTTC. It is translated as CASSLGQGADEQYF. The chain has TRBV5-1 and TRBJ2-7; TRBD1 matches 10 bases. V was pared by 0 bases and J by 5 bases, with 2 bases of the junction left unmatched. The germline CDR1 and CDR2 sequences are SGHRS and YFSETQ. The CDR3 covers 14 residues.

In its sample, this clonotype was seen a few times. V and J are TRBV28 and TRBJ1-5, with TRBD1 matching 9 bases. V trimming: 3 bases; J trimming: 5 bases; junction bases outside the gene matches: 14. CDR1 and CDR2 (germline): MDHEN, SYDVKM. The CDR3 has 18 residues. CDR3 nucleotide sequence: TGTGCCAGCAGTTTTCCCACCGGGACAGGGATAGCAGATCAGCCCCAGCATTTT. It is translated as CASSFPTGTGIADQPQHF.

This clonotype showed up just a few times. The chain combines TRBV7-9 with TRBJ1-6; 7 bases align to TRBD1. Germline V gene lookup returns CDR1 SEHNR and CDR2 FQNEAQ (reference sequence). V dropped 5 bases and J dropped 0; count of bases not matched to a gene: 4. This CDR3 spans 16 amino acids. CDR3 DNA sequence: TGTGCCAGCAGCGAGGGACAGAGCTCCTATAATTCACCCCTCCACTTT. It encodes CASSEGQSSYNSPLHF. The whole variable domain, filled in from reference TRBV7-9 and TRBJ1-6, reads DTGVSQNPRHKITKRGQNVTFRCDPISEHNRLYWYRQTLGQGPEFLTYFQNEAQLEKSRLLSDRFSAERPKGSFSTLEIQRTEQGDSAMYLCASSEGQSSYNSPLHFGNGTRLTVT.

The CDR3: CSAGRGETQYF. CDR3 sequence (DNA): TGCAGCGCCGGCAGGGGAGAGACCCAGTACTTC. The chain has TRBV29-1 and TRBJ2-5, with D perhaps TRBD1 (6 bases). Looked up from germline, CDR1 is SQVTM and CDR2 is ANQGSEA. V dropped 7 bases and J dropped 4 bases, with 10 bases sitting between them. The CDR3 sequence is 11 residues long.